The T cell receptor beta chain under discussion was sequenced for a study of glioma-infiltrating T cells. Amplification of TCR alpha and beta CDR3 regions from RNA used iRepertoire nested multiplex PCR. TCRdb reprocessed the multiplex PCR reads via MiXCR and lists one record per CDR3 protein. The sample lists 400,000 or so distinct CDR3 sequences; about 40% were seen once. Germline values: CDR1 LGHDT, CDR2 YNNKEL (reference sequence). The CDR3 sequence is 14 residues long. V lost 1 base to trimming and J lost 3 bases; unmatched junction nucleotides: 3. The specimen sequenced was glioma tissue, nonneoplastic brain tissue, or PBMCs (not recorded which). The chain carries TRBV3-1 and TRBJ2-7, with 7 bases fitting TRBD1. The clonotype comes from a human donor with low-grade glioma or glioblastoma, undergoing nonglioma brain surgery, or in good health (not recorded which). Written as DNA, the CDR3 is TGTGCCAGCAGCCAAGTGCAGGGGGTCTACGAGCAGTACTTC. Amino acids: CASSQVQGVYEQYF.